This T cell receptor (beta chain) came from a study of blood T cells in healthy people across ages. Study-level results: Unsorted PBMC material precluded a definitive naive versus antigen-experienced comparison. Higher diversity, along with more naive CD4+ cells, distinguished long-lived donors from aged donors.

With a J-beta primer mix and a sample-barcoded 5' primer, a second PCR ran roughly 7 to 11 cycles. One entry per CDR3 protein results from TCRdb running MiXCR on the 5' RACE reads. The table lists about 1.8 million distinct CDR3 sequences, 49% of them singletons. The CDR3 is 14 residues long. J was trimmed by 4 bases and V by 1 base; bases with no gene match: 6. Germline V gene sequence: CDR1 SQVTM, CDR2 ANQGSEA. About this clonotype itself: Its antigen is currently unknown.

V usage is TRBV29-1 and J usage is TRBJ2-5, with 7 bases lining up with TRBD1. The sequenced sample consisted of blood. This clonotype originated in a middle-aged woman in good health. The CDR3 DNA is TGCAGCGTTGAAGGCCCGGGACAGCGAGAGACCCAGTACTTC. It translates to CSVEGPGQRETQYF.